A single sample is the source of the 6 T cell receptor beta chains below, sequenced in a study of shared clonotypes between healthy human individuals. TCRdb's copy holds only in-frame clones and misses some; the assay was immunoSEQ multiplex PCR. The sample lists roughly 600,000 clones, more than 95% occurring once. CD45RO-negative, CCR7-positively selected cells formed the naive CD8 fraction, excluding terminally differentiated effector memory CD45RA+ cells. Sequencing was carried out using naive CD8+ T cells sorted from blood. The receptors here all came from a man aged 25 to 40 in good health.

V and J are TRBV7-6 and TRBJ2-1; TRBD2 aligns across 14 bases. The V gene's germline CDR1 is SGHVS and CDR2 FNYEAQ. V trimming: 4 bases; J trimming: 4 bases; junction bases outside the gene matches: 3. CDR3 length: 16 residues. CDR3 region: CASSWGTSGSYNEQFF. CDR3 nucleotide sequence: TGTGCCAGCAGCTGGGGGACTAGCGGGAGTTACAATGAGCAGTTCTTC.

The chain has TRBV7-9 and TRBJ2-7; D is possibly TRBD1 (6 bases). Deletions cut 4 bases from V and 3 bases from J, with 19 bases between. Germline CDR1 is SEHNR and CDR2 is FQNEAQ (reference sequence). This CDR3 region has 16 residues. This CDR3 is CASSSTGRTENYEQYF. The CDR3 coding sequence is TGTGCCAGCAGCTCGACTGGGCGGACAGAGAACTACGAGCAGTACTTC.

Concerning this clone: The sample carries other DNA sequences with the same CDR3. The CDR3 region is CASSITDSSYEQYF. CDR3 in DNA: TGTGCCAGTAGTATCACAGACAGCTCCTACGAGCAGTACTTC. The rearrangement uses TRBV19 and TRBJ2-7, with a tentative D call TRBD1 (5 bases). The CDR3 is made up of 14 amino acids. Germline V gene lookup returns CDR1 LNHDA and CDR2 SQIVND (reference sequence). V lost 3 bases, J lost 0 bases, and 9 bases lay in between.

The rearrangement uses TRBV11-3 and TRBJ2-3; 12 bases are shared with TRBD2. CDR3 length: 17 amino acids. J lost 2 bases, V lost 5 bases, and 8 bases had no gene match. Per the germline V gene, CDR1 is SGHNT and CDR2 is YENEEA. CDR3 bases: TGTGCCAGCAGCCCGCGGACTAGCGGGACGTACACAGATACGCAGTATTTT. This codes for CASSPRTSGTYTDTQYF.

The chain combines TRBV19 with TRBJ2-7; 9 nucleotides match TRBD1. This CDR3 region has 15 residues. V lost 3 bases and J lost 3; bases outside the gene matches: 6. CDR1 and CDR2 from the germline V gene are LNHDA and SQIVND (reference sequence). The CDR3 nucleotides are TGTGCCAGTAGTATCCTACAGGGGGCCAACTACGAGCAGTACTTC. Protein: CASSILQGANYEQYF.

The chain is built from TRBV6-1 and TRBJ1-5; D not resolved. This CDR3 spans 13 amino acids. Germline V CDR1 and CDR2: MNHNS, SASEGT. Trimming removed 2 bases from V and 11 bases from J, with 13 bases in between. The CDR3 loop is CASSEYLREAQHF. CDR3 sequence (DNA): TGTGCCAGCAGTGAATACTTGCGGGAGGCCCAGCATTTT.